These T cell receptor beta chains were read from a single sample in a study of post-analysis software for immune sequencing data. TCRdb used MiXCR to reprocess the PCR reads, holding one entry per CDR3 protein. Of about 820,000 distinct CDR3 sequences in the sample, 53% were seen once. Sequencing input: blood. These receptors all stem from a girl aged 5-17 years with multiple sclerosis. CDR3s include the opening cysteine and the closing phenylalanine or tryptophan. A D gene is named only where the DNA matches it firmly. Expanded clones get a size class; other rows say once, few or many, or leave the size out.

len,abundance,j_gene,d_gene,v_gene,CDR3aa,CDR3nt
19,-,TRBJ2-1,TRBD2,TRBV6-5,CASSYSILAGGSSYNEQFF,TGTGCCAGCAGTTACTCCATTCTAGCGGGAGGAAGCTCCTACAATGAGCAGTTCTTC
16,few,TRBJ2-3,-,TRBV9,CASSVGRVSVTDTQYF,TGTGCCAGCAGCGTAGGGAGGGTCTCCGTCACAGATACGCAGTATTTT
16,-,TRBJ2-1,-,TRBV20-1,CSARFRLQLGRGEQFF,TGCAGTGCTAGATTCCGCCTGCAGCTAGGGCGGGGTGAGCAGTTCTTC
16,-,TRBJ2-7,-,TRBV21-1,CASSKDQGFSSYEQYF,TGTGCCAGCAGCAAAGATCAGGGCTTTAGCTCCTACGAGCAGTACTTC
14,-,TRBJ2-7,TRBD1,TRBV10-3,CAISPVGQPYEQYF,TGTGCCATCAGCCCCGTGGGACAGCCATACGAGCAGTACTTC
15,-,TRBJ2-5,-,TRBV6-5,CASSPTQPWEETQYF,TGTGCCAGCAGTCCAACCCAGCCCTGGGAAGAGACCCAGTACTTC
14,-,TRBJ2-5,TRBD2,TRBV28,CASRLMLAGVTQYF,TGTGCCAGCAGGTTGATGCTAGCGGGAGTGACCCAGTACTTC
15,-,TRBJ2-1,TRBD2,TRBV2,CATATSGESYNEQFF,TGTGCCACCGCAACTAGCGGTGAGTCCTACAATGAGCAGTTCTTC
17,-,TRBJ1-4,-,TRBV7-8,CASSHVETGGYNEKLFF,TGTGCCAGCAGCCACGTGGAGACAGGAGGTTATAATGAAAAACTGTTTTTT
14,few,TRBJ2-1,-,TRBV11-2,CASSEHNSYNEQFF,TGTGCCAGCAGCGAACATAACTCCTACAATGAGCAGTTCTTC
16,few,TRBJ2-5,TRBD1,TRBV5-1,CASSLGDRGVDYGQYF,TGCGCCAGCAGCTTAGGCGACAGGGGAGTCGACTACGGGCAGTACTTC
14,many,TRBJ2-5,-,TRBV5-1,CASSLAGREETQYF,TGTGCCAGCAGCTTGGCGGGCCGAGAAGAGACCCAGTACTTC
13,-,TRBJ2-5,-,TRBV20-1,CSASVVTGETQYF,TGCAGTGCTAGTGTGGTGACGGGAGAGACCCAGTACTTC
15,-,TRBJ2-7,TRBD1,TRBV10-2,CASSEWTGAIYEQYF,TGCGCCAGCAGTGAATGGACAGGGGCTATATACGAGCAGTACTTC
14,-,TRBJ1-2,TRBD1,TRBV27,CASKLGQGVRGYTF,TGTGCCAGCAAATTGGGACAGGGTGTTCGTGGCTACACCTTC
14,-,TRBJ2-1,TRBD2,TRBV4-1,CASSLPGGFGEQFF,TGCGCCAGCAGCCTTCCGGGGGGGTTCGGTGAGCAGTTCTTC
14,-,TRBJ2-3,TRBD1,TRBV12-3/TRBV12-4,CASSSWDRGNTQYF,TGTGCCAGCAGTTCGTGGGACAGGGGAAATACGCAGTATTTT
15,-,TRBJ2-1,TRBD1,TRBV6-2/TRBV6-3,CASRPTGSSYNEQFF,TGTGCCAGCCGCCCGACAGGGAGCTCCTACAATGAGCAGTTCTTC
14,few,TRBJ1-2,-,TRBV12-3/TRBV12-4,CASTQLGISYGYTF,TGTGCCAGCACCCAACTAGGTATAAGCTATGGCTACACCTTC
12,-,TRBJ2-3,-,TRBV20-1,CSAGSLSDTQYF,TGCAGTGCTGGCTCTCTCTCAGATACGCAGTATTTT
15,-,TRBJ1-5,-,TRBV12-3/TRBV12-4,CASSLRAASNQPQHF,TGTGCCAGCAGTTTGAGGGCCGCAAGCAATCAGCCCCAGCATTTT
15,-,TRBJ2-7,TRBD1,TRBV5-1,CASSLEGQVSYEQYF,TGCGCCAGCAGCTTGGAAGGACAGGTCTCCTACGAGCAGTACTTC
13,-,TRBJ2-5,TRBD2,TRBV7-9,CASNPSGRPEQYF,TGTGCCAGCAATCCTAGCGGGAGGCCAGAGCAGTACTTC
14,-,TRBJ2-5,TRBD2,TRBV12-3/TRBV12-4,CASSLARGMETQYF,TGTGCCAGCAGTTTAGCGCGGGGGATGGAGACCCAGTACTTC
16,-,TRBJ1-1,TRBD1,TRBV7-9,CASSSIGRTGGTEAFF,TGTGCCAGCAGCTCCATAGGCCGGACAGGGGGCACTGAAGCTTTCTTT
16,-,TRBJ2-7,TRBD2,TRBV2,CASSTTWTSVVGEQYF,TGTGCCAGCAGTACAACTTGGACTAGCGTCGTCGGCGAGCAGTACTTC
13,many,TRBJ1-5,-,TRBV5-1,CASSLEVNQPQHF,TGTGCCAGCAGCTTGGAGGTCAATCAGCCCCAGCATTTT
16,-,TRBJ1-2,-,TRBV5-1,CASSLDPGAPGKGYTF,TGCGCCAGCAGCTTGGACCCCGGGGCGCCGGGAAAGGGCTACACCTTC
17,few,TRBJ2-5,TRBD2,TRBV4-2,CASSQALGTGGEETQYF,TGTGCCAGCAGCCAAGCACTCGGAACGGGGGGAGAAGAGACCCAGTACTTC
14,few,TRBJ1-2,-,TRBV6-5,CASSPQGHNYGYTF,TGTGCCAGCAGCCCGCAGGGGCACAACTATGGCTACACCTTC
16,-,TRBJ2-2,-,TRBV11-1,CASSARTAANTGELFF,TGTGCCAGCAGTGCTCGGACGGCCGCGAACACCGGGGAGCTGTTTTTT
14,-,TRBJ2-7,TRBD1,TRBV3-1,CASSPGTGMYEQYF,TGTGCCAGCAGCCCCGGGACAGGGATGTACGAGCAGTACTTC
12,once,TRBJ2-4,-,TRBV29-1,CSARGPKNIQYF,TGCAGCGCCCGGGGGCCCAAAAACATTCAGTACTTC
14,few,TRBJ2-3,TRBD2,TRBV20-1,CSARDTSGTDTQYF,TGCAGTGCTAGGGATACTAGCGGGACTGATACGCAGTATTTT
15,-,TRBJ2-1,-,TRBV5-1,CASSEGPGLSSEQFF,TGCGCCAGCAGCGAGGGGCCTGGACTCAGCAGTGAGCAGTTCTTC
15,-,TRBJ1-5,-,TRBV10-3,CAISEGGRSNQPQHF,TGTGCCATCAGTGAGGGGGGTCGAAGCAATCAGCCCCAGCATTTT
15,-,TRBJ2-7,-,TRBV10-3,CAISELRDPSYEQYF,TGTGCCATCAGTGAATTAAGGGACCCGTCCTACGAGCAGTACTTC
16,-,TRBJ1-1,TRBD1,TRBV12-3/TRBV12-4,CASSFGTGGINTEAFF,TGTGCCAGCAGTTTCGGGACAGGGGGGATCAACACTGAAGCTTTCTTC
17,-,TRBJ2-7,-,TRBV6-5,CASSLWKRRLSSYEQYF,TGTGCCAGCAGTTTGTGGAAAAGGAGACTGAGCTCCTACGAGCAGTACTTC
14,few,TRBJ2-1,-,TRBV7-2,CASSRSWTDNEQFF,TGTGCCAGCAGCCGATCCTGGACGGACAATGAGCAGTTCTTC
16,-,TRBJ2-2,-,TRBV5-1,CASSFHPDGNTGELFF,TGCGCCAGCAGCTTTCATCCGGACGGTAACACCGGGGAGCTGTTTTTT
17,-,TRBJ2-1,-,TRBV5-1,CASSLVVVPRTYNEQFF,TGCGCCAGCAGCTTGGTTGTCGTTCCCCGAACTTACAATGAGCAGTTCTTC
16,-,TRBJ2-1,TRBD2,TRBV20-1,CSAPNRGGRAYNEQFF,TGCAGTGCCCCGAACCGCGGCGGGAGGGCCTACAATGAGCAGTTCTTC
14,few,TRBJ2-7,TRBD1,TRBV29-1,CSVEGTGGNYEQYF,TGCAGCGTTGAAGGGACAGGGGGGAACTACGAGCAGTACTTC
15,-,TRBJ2-6,-,TRBV27,CASSFALSGANVLTF,TGTGCCAGCAGTTTCGCCCTCTCTGGGGCCAACGTCCTGACTTTC